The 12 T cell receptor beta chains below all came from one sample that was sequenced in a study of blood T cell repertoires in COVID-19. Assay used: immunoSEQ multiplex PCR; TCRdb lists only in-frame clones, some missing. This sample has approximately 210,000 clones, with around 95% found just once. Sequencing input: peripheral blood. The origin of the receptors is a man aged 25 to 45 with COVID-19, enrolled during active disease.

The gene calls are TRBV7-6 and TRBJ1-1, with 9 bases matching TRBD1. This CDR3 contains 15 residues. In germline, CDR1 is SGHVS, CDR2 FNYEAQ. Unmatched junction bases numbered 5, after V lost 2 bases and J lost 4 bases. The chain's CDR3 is CASSLRQGGGTEAFF. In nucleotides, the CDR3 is TGTGCCAGCAGCTTAAGACAGGGGGGAGGCACTGAAGCTTTCTTT.

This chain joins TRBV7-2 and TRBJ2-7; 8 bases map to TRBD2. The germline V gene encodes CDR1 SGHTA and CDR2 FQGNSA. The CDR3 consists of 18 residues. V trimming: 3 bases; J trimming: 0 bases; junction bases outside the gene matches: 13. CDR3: CASSFTRPSGGSSYEQYF. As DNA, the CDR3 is TGTGCCAGCAGCTTCACTAGACCCAGCGGGGGCAGCTCCTACGAGCAGTACTTC.

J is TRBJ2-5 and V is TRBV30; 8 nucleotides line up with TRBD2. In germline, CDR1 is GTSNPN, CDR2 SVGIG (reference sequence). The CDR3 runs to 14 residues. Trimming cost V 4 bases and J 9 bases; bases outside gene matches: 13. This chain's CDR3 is CAWTTGTSVHPQYF. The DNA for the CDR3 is TGTGCCTGGACTACCGGGACTAGTGTGCATCCCCAGTACTTC.

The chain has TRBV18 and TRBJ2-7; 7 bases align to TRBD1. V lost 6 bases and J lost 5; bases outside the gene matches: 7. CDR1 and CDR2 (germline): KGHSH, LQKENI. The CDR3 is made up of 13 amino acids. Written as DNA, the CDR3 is TGTGCCAGCTCCCTATCTCAGGGGGACGAGCAGTACTTC. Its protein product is CASSLSQGDEQYF.

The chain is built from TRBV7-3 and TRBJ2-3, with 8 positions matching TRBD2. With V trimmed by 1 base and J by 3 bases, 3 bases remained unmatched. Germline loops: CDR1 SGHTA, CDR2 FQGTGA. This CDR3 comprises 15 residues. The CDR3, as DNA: TGTGCCAGCAGCTTAAAGGCTAGCGGGACAGATACGCAGTATTTT. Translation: CASSLKASGTDTQYF. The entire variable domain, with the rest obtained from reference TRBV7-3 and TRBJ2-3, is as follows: GAGVSQTPSNKVTEKGKYVELRCDPISGHTALYWYRQSLGQGPEFLIYFQGTGAADDSGLPNDRFFAVRPEGSVSTLKIQRTERGDSAVYLCASSLKASGTDTQYFGPGTRLTVL.

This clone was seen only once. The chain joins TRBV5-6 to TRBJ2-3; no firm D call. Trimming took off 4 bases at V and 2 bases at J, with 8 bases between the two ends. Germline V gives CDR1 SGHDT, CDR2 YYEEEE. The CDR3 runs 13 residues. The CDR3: CASSLPSTDTQYF. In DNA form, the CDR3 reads TGTGCCAGCAGCCTACCTTCCACAGATACGCAGTATTTT.

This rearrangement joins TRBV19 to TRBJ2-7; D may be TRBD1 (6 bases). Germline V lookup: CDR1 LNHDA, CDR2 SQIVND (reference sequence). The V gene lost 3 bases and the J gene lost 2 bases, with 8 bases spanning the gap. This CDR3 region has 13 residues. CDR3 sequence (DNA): TGTGCCAGTAGTATGACAGGTCCCTACGAGCAGTACTTC. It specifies CASSMTGPYEQYF.

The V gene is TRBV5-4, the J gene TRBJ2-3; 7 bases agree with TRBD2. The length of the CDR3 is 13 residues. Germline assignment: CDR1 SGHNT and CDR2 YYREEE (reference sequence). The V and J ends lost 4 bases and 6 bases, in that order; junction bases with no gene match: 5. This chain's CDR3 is CASSILLADTQYF. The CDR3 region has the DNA TGTGCCAGCAGCATCCTACTAGCGGATACGCAGTATTTT.

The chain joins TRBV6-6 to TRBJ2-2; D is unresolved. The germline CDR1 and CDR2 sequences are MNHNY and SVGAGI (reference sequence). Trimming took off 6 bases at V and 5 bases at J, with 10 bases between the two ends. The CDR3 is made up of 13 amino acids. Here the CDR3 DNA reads TGTGCCAGCAGCCGACATCAAACCGGGGAGCTGTTTTTT. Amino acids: CASSRHQTGELFF.

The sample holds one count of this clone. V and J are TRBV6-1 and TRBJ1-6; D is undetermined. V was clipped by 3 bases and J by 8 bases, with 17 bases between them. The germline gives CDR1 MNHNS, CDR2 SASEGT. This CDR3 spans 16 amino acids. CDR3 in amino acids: CASSDATSLVDSPLHF. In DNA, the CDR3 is TGTGCCAGCAGTGACGCCACTTCGCTCGTAGATTCACCCCTCCACTTT.

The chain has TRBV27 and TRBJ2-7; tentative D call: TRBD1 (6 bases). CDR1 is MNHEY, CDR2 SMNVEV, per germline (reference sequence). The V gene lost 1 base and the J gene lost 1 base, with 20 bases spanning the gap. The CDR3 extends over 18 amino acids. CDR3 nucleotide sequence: TGTGCCAGCAGTTTATATTATTCTGGTTCGGACAGATCCTACGAGCAGTACTTC. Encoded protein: CASSLYYSGSDRSYEQYF.

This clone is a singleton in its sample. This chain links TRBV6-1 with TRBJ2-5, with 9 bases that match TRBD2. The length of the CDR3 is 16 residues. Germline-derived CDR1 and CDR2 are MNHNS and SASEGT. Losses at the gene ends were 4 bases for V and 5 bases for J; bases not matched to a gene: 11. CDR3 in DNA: TGTGCCAGCAGTGCACCCCGAGCGGGGGGCGGGGAGACCCAGTACTTC. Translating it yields CASSAPRAGGGETQYF.